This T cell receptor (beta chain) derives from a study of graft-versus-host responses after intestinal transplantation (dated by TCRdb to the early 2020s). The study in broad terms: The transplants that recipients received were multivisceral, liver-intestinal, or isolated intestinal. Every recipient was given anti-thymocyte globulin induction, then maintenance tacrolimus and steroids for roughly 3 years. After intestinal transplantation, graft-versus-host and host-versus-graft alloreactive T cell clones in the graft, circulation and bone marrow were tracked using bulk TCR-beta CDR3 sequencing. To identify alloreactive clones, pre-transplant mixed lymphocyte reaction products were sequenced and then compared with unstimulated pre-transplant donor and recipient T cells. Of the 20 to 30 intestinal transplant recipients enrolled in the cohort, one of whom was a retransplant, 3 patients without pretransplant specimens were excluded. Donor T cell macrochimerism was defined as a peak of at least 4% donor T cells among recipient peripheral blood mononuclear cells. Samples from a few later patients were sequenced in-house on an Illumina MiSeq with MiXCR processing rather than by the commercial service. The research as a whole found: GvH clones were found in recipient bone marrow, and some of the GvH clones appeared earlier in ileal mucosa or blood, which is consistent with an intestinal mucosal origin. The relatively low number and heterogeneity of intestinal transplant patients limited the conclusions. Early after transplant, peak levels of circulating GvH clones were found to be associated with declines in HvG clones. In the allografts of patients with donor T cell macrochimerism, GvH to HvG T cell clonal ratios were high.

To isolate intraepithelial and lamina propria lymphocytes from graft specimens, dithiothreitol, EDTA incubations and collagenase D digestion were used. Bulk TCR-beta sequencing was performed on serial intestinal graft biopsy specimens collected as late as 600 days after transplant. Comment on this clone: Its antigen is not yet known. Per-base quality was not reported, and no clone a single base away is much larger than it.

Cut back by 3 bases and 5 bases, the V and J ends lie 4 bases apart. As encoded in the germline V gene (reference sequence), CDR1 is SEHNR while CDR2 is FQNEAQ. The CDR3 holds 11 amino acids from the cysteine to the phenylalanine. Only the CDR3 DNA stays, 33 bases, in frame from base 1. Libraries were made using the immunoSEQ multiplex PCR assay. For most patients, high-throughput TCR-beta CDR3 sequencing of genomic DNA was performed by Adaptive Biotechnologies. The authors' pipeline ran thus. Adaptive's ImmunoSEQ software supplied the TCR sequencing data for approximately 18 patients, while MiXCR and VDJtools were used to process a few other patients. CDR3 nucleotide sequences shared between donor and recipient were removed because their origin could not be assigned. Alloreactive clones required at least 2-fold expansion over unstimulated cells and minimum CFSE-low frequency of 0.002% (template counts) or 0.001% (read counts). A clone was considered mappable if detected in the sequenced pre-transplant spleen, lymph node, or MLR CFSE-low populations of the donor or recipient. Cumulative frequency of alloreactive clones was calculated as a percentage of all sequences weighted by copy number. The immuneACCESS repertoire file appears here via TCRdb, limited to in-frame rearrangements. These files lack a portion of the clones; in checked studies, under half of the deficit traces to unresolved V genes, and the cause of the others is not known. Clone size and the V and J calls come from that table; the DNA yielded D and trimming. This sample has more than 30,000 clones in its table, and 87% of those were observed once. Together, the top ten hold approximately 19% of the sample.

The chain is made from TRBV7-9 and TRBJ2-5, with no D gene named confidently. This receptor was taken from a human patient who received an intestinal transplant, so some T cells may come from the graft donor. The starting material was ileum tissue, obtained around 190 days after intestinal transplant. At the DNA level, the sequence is TGTGCCAGCAGCTTGGTCGAGACCCAGTACTTC. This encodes CASSLVETQYF. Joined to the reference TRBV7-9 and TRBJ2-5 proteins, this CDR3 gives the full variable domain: DTGVSQNPRHKITKRGQNVTFRCDPISEHNRLYWYRQTLGQGPEFLTYFQNEAQLEKSRLLSDRFSAERPKGSFSTLEIQRTEQGDSAMYLCASSLVETQYFGPGTRLLVL.